This paragraph reports one TCR beta chain. This sample was taken from a study of blood T cell repertoires in COVID-19. Across the study: Researchers got acute and convalescent COVID-19 samples from the United States, Italy and Spain. T cells, B-cell-depleted T cells, or PBMCs provided the cDNA or gDNA that served as material.

In the original processing: Nucleated cell counts were estimated from reference gene primer amplification. This table comes from immunoSEQ multiplex PCR, and its TCRdb copy is limited to in-frame clones, with some not included. V and J calls and clone size come straight from that table; D and trimming were deduced from the DNA. The sample shows about 190,000 clones, roughly 89% of them seen only once. From germline, CDR1 is SNHLY and CDR2 FYNNEI. V lost 11 bases, J lost 4 bases, and 17 bases lay in between. The CDR3 loop spans 13 amino acids. The clonotype was recovered from a man aged 35 to 55 with acute or convalescent COVID-19. The sample taken for sequencing was peripheral blood. This sequence joins TRBV2 and TRBJ2-5; tentative D call: TRBD2 (7 bases). The CDR3 bases are TGTGCCGGGGGGGCTTTCCCGAGAGAGACCCAGTACTTC. This translates into CAGGAFPRETQYF. Based on the CDR3 plus reference TRBV2 and TRBJ2-5, the full variable domain is EPEVTQTPSHQVTQMGQEVILRCVPISNHLYFYWYRQILGQKVEFLVSFYNNEISEKSEIFDDQFSVERPDGSNFTLKIRSTKLEDSAMYFCAGGAFPRETQYFGPGTRLLVL.